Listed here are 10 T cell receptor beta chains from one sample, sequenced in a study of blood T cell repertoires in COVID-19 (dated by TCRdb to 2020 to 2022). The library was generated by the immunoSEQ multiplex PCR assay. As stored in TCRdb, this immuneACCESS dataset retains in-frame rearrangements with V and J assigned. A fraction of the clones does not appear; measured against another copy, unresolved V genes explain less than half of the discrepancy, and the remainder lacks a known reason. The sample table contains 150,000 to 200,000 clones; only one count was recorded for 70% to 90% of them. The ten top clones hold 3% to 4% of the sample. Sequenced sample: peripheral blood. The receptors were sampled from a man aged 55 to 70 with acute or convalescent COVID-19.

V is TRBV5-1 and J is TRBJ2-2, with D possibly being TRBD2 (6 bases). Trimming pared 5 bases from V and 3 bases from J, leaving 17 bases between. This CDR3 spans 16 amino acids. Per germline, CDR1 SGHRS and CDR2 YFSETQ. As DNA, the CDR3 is TGCGCCAGCAGGCACCCGAGGGAGGTGGACACCGGGGAGCTGTTTTTT. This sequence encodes CASRHPREVDTGELFF.

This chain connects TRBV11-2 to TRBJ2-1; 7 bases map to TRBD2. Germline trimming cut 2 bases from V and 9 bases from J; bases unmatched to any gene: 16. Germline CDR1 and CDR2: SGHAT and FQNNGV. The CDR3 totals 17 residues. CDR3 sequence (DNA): TGTGCCAGCAGCTTAAGCCCGGGACTAAGCTTAGGTGGTGAGCAGTTCTTC. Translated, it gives CASSLSPGLSLGGEQFF. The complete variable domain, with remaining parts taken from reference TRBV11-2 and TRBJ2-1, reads EAGVAQSPRYKIIEKRQSVAFWCNPISGHATLYWYQQILGQGPKLLIQFQNNGVVDDSQLPKDRFSAERLKGVDSTLKIQPAKLEDSAVYLCASSLSPGLSLGGEQFFGPGTRLTVL.

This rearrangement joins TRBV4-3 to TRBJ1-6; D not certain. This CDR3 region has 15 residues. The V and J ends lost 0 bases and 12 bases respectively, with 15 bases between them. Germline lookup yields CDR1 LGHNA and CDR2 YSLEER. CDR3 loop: CASSQEWAGLGPLHF. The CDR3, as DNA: TGCGCCAGCAGCCAAGAATGGGCCGGCCTTGGACCCCTCCACTTT.

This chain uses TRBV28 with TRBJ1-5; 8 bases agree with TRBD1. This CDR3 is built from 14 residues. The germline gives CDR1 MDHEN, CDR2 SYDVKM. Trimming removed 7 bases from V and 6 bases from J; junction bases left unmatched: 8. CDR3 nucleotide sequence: TGTGCCAGCATCCAACAGGGGGGGGGTCAGCCCCAGCATTTT. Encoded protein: CASIQQGGGQPQHF.

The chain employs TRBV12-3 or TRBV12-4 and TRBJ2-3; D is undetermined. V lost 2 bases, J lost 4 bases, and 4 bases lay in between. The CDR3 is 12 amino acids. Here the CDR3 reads CASSLQADTQYF. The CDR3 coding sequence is TGTGCCAGCAGTTTACAGGCAGATACGCAGTATTTT.

The CDR3 region is CASSLDLYNEQFF. The CDR3, as DNA: TGTGCCAGCAGTCTGGACTTATACAATGAGCAGTTCTTC. The chain couples TRBV6-6 to TRBJ2-1, with D possibly being TRBD2 (5 bases). The germline V gene has CDR1 MNHNY and CDR2 SVGAGI (reference sequence). The CDR3 extends over 13 amino acids. V shed 5 bases and J shed 4 bases, with 9 bases lying between them.

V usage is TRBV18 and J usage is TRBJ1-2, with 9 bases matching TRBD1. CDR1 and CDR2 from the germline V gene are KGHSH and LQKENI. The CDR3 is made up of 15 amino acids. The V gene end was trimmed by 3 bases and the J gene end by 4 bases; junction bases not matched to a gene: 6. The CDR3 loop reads CASSPGDRARYGYTF. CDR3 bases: TGTGCCAGCTCACCTGGGGACAGGGCTCGCTATGGCTACACCTTC.

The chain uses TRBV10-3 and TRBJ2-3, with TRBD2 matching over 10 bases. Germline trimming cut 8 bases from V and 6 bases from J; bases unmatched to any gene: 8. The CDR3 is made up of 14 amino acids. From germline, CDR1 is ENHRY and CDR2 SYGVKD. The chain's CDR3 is CAIGEREGGDTQYF. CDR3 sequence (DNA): TGTGCCATCGGCGAGCGGGAGGGGGGGGATACGCAGTATTTT.

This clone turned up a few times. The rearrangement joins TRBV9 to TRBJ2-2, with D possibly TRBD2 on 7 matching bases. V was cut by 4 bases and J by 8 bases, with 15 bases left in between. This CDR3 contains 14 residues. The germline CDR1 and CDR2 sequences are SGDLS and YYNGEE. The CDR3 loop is CASSPQSGTGELFF. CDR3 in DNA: TGTGCCAGCAGCCCGCAGAGCGGGACAGGGGAGCTGTTTTTT.

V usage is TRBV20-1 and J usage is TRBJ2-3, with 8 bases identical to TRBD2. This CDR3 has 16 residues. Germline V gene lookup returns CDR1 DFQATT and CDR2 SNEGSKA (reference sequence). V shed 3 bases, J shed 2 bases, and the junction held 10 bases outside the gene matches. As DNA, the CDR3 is TGCAGTGCTAGTGCCCCTGGACTAGCCACCACAGATACGCAGTATTTT. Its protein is CSASAPGLATTDTQYF.